This T cell receptor (beta chain) originates from a study of T-cell memory formation after mild COVID-19 (dated by TCRdb to the early 2020s). Context from the whole study: TCR sequence clusters from the two donors were found to be largely donor specific. In two donors, T-cell clones that expanded and contracted after mild COVID-19 were tracked by sequencing TCRalpha and TCRbeta repertoires over time. The cohort was made up of two young adult volunteers, one female and one male, who were previously healthy. Overall study outcomes, separate from this receptor: Balanced CD4/CD8 phenotypes were observed for clones contracting from day 15 to 85, whereas a bias towards CD4+ was observed for a second wave of clones expanding from day 15 to 37. SARS-CoV-2 specificity was not confirmed for the second-wave clones peaking on day 37. Only two mild cases were covered in the study, and larger cohorts including severe cases with pre-infection samples were considered necessary. Some responding clones were detected in pre-infection memory, suggesting pre-existing cross-reactive memory T cells joined the SARS-CoV-2 response. Contracting CD4+ clones were located mainly in the CM and EM memory subsets, whereas CD8+ clones were found to be enriched in EMRA.

The sequencer listed for this sample is Illumina NovaSeq 6000. TCRalpha and TCRbeta cDNA libraries were built by 5'RACE with constant-segment primers, adding sample barcodes and unique molecular identifiers. Trizol reagent was used to extract RNA from every sample. Library amplification was performed in two PCR steps, and a second sample barcode and Illumina TruSeq adapters were introduced in the second step. Sequencing of the libraries was done on an Illumina NovaSeq, producing 2 x 150 bp paired-end reads. The paper's processing steps were these. The reads were demultiplexed and collapsed into UMI-guided consensus sequences using migec v1.2.7. Using mixcr v2.1.11, UMI consensuses were aligned to TRA and TRB V and J templates and then assembled into clonotypes. Expanded or contracted clonotypes were those called significant by both edgeR and NoisET, with noise models trained on biological replicates. For edgeR calls, the cutoffs were a false discovery rate-adjusted p below 0.01 and a log2 fold-change threshold of 1. As an exploratory analysis of dynamics, PCA with hierarchical clustering was applied to max-normalized trajectories of the 1000 most abundant clonotypes. Separately sequenced CD4+ and CD8+ repertoires were used to assign a CD4 or CD8 phenotype to each responding clone. The raw public data were reprocessed by TCRdb itself: fastp quality trimming at Q25, MiXCR clonotype calling, in-frame beta chains only. Each CDR3 protein gets just one entry, which takes the most common genes and DNA from the rows behind it. TCRdb, rather than the study authors, made the V and J calls. The sample records 450,000 or so distinct CDR3 sequences, around 27% of which are singletons. About an eighth of the sample belongs to the ten largest clones.

Ficoll-Paque density gradient centrifugation was used to isolate PBMCs. V lost 0 bases and J lost 5 bases; the stretch between them is 1 base long. The germline V gene sets CDR1 to LGHNT and CDR2 to FRNRAP. The CDR3 runs 12 amino acids, cysteine and phenylalanine included. Solely the CDR3 DNA is kept, with 36 bases framed from the first base. Notes on this clonotype: Its antigen has not been determined. No per-base quality is available; no much larger clone lies one base away.

The sequence was collected from an adult woman who had mild COVID-19 (a few samples of this study predate the infection). The sample titles of this study are shuffled in the database, so cell type and time point are left out; the donor was told from shared clones. The chain was built from TRBV12-5 and TRBJ2-2; no D gene call is confident. Material for sequencing was PBMCs or a T cell subset sorted from them (not recorded which). Read as DNA, the sequence is TGTGCTAGTGGTTTGGTGACCGGGGAGCTGTTTTTT. The translation is CASGLVTGELFF.